This T cell receptor beta chain originates from a study of blood T cell repertoires in COVID-19. Turning to the study itself: COVID-19 samples from acute and convalescent phases originated in the United States, Italy and Spain. T cells, B-cell-depleted T cells, or PBMCs provided the cDNA or gDNA that served as material.

In the authors' methods: Amplification of reference gene primers was used by the study to estimate nucleated cell counts. This table comes from immunoSEQ multiplex PCR, and its TCRdb copy is limited to in-frame clones, with some not included. Clone size and the V and J calls come from that table; the DNA yielded D and trimming. The data show roughly 190,000 clones, about 86% seen once. The CDR3 spans 13 residues. The J segment lost 1 base and the V segment lost 10 bases, leaving 6 bases of the junction unmatched. Per the germline V gene, CDR1 is ENHRY and CDR2 is SYGVKD. The specimen sequenced was peripheral blood. This sequence was found in a woman aged 60-75 years with COVID-19, enrolled during active disease. The genes are TRBV10-3 and TRBJ1-2; 7 nucleotides align to TRBD1. The CDR3 sequence: CATEDRFNYGYTF. Written as DNA, the CDR3 is TGTGCCACCGAGGACAGGTTTAACTATGGCTACACCTTC.